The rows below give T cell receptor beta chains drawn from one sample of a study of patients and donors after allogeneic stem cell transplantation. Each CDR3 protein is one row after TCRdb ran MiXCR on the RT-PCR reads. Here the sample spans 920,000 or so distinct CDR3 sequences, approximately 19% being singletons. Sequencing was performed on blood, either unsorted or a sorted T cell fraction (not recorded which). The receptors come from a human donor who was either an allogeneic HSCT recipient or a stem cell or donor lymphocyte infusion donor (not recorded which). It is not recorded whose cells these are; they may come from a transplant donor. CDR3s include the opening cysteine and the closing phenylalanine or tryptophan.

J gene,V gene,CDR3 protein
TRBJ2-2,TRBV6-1,CASSTGTIYSRELFF
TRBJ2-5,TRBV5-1,CASSLGDRSIEETQYF
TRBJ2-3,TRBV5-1,CASSNGDTLSTDTQYF
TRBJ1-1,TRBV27,CASGQWGTEAFF
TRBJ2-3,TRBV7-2,CASSRRRAGSTDTQYF
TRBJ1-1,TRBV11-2,CASTGEEAFF
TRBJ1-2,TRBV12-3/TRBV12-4,CASSALRQVAGYTF
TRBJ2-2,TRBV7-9,CASSPTGKENTGELFF
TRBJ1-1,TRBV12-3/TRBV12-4,CASSSRRGNTEAFF
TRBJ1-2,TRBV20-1,CSARGRDGYTF
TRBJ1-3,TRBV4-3,CADLGRPSGNTIYF
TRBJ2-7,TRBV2,CASSDGQAYEQYF
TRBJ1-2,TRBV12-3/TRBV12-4,CASRRTGLAGYTF
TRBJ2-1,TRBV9,CASSPWGRDNEQFF
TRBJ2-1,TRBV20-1,CSGGGGSSYNEQFF
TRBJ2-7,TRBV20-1,CSARDLGNEQYF
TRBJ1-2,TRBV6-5,CASSYSGPGGGYTF
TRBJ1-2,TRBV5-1,CASRATVGYGYTF
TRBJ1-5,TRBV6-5,CASSSRTGRLLHGNQPQHF
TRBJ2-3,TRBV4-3,CASSRTTGIRIYLPDTQYF
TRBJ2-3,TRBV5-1,CASSSGQSTDTQYF
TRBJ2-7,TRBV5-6,CASSLKGHTYEQYF
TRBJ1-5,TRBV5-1,CASSCRRVNTYQPQHF
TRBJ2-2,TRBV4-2,CASSPRTSGGLNTGELFF
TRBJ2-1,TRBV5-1,CASSSRVLSSYNEQFF
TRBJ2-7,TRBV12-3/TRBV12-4,CASSSGARGPYEQYF
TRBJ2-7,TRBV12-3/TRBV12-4,CASSLDPIAYEQYF
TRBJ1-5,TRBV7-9,CASSADLGTGDQPQHF
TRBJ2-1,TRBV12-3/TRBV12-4,CASSLGLAGTDEQFF
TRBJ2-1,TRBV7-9,CASRSQGDNEQFF
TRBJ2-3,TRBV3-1,CASSQWTSGSWADTQYF
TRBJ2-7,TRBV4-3,CASSQGDSYYEQYF
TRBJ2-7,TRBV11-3,CASTYDPGDRVPREQYF
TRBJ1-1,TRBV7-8,CASSSTGLGDITEAFF
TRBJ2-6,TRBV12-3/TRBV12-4,CASSGTGPRGANVLTF
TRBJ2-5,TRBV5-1,CASVAGDAGLQETQYF
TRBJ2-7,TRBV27,CASRKGTVIYEQYF
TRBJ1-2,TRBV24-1,CATSDPAGGAGGYTF
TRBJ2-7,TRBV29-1,CSVEGLSYEQYF
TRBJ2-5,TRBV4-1,CASSQGGGGSQYF
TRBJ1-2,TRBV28,CASSLPQGGPYGYTF
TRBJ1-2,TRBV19,CASSGQGYTF
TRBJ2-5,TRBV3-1,CASSYSGRVSF
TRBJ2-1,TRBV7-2,CASSFPTGEQFF
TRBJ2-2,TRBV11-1,CASSLALGSANTGELFF
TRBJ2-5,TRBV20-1,CSARGLAGAKLQETQYF
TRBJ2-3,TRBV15,CATSRGTVGTDTQYF
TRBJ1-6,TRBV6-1,CASRLTREGSPLHF
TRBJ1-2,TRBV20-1,CSATDHRDRGLFGYTF
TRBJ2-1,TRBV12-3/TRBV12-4,CASSFGSGLAGVFEQFF
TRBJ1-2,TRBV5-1,CASSLGALGGGYTF
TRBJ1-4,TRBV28,CASSLSWGGTNEKLFF
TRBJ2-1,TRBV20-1,CSALAGENNEQFF
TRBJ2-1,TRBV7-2,CASSFPGAAYNEQFF
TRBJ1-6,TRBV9,CASSVEGGVANSPLHF